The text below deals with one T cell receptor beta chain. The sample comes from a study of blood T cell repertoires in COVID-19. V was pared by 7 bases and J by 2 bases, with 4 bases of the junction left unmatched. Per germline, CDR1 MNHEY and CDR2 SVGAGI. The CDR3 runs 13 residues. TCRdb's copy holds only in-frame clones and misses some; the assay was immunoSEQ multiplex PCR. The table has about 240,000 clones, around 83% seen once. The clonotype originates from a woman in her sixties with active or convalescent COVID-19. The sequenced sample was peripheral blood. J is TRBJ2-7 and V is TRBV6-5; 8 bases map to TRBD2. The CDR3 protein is CASTGLAPYEQYF. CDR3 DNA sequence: TGTGCCAGCACAGGACTAGCCCCCTACGAGCAGTACTTC.